Shown below are 14 T cell receptor beta chains from a single sample sequenced in a study of T cells in Graves' hyperthyroidism and ophthalmopathy. What was amplified from RNA transcripts were TCR beta CDR3 regions. First-round RT-PCR of the TCR CDR3 relied on the HTBI primer set. A single record per CDR3 protein comes from TCRdb applying MiXCR to the multiplex PCR reads. This table holds approximately 610,000 distinct CDR3 sequences, roughly 14% found once. The sequencing sample was made of blood. The origin of the receptors is a woman aged 40 to 55 with Graves' ophthalmopathy.

This clonotype appeared many times. CDR3 in amino acids: CASSVVPFSEQYF. DNA of the CDR3: TGTGCCAGCAGCGTAGTCCCCTTCTCCGAGCAGTACTTC. The chain uses TRBV9 and TRBJ2-7; D unclear. The CDR3 extends over 13 amino acids. V dropped 0 bases and J dropped 6 bases, with 10 bases sitting between them. Germline assignment: CDR1 SGDLS and CDR2 YYNGEE. The full variable domain, completed using reference TRBV9 and TRBJ2-7, is DSGVTQTPKHLITATGQRVTLRCSPRSGDLSVYWYQQSLDQGLQFLIQYYNGEERAKGNILERFSAQQFPDLHSELNLSSLELGDSALYFCASSVVPFSEQYFGPGTRLTVT.

J is TRBJ2-2 and V is TRBV7-9; D not certain. The CDR3 sequence is 15 residues long. The germline V and J ends were trimmed by 1 base and 3 bases, with 9 bases remaining between them. Per germline, CDR1 SEHNR and CDR2 FQNEAQ (reference sequence). Written as DNA, the CDR3 is TGTGCCAGCAGCTTAGGTTCCCAGTACACCGGGGAGCTGTTTTTT. Translation gives CASSLGSQYTGELFF.

The chain employs TRBV6-2 or TRBV6-3 and TRBJ2-5; D unresolved. The CDR3 has 14 amino acids. The germline V and J ends were trimmed by 7 bases and 2 bases, with 14 bases remaining between them. Germline CDR1 is MNHEY and CDR2 is SVGEGT. The CDR3 reads CASTLGFFQETQYF. DNA of the CDR3: TGTGCCAGCACCCTAGGTTTCTTTCAAGAGACCCAGTACTTC.

In its sample, this clonotype was seen many times. This rearrangement joins TRBV7-9 to TRBJ1-1; D perhaps matches TRBD1 (6 bases). Germline assignment: CDR1 SEHNR and CDR2 FQNEAQ (reference sequence). V was cut by 5 bases and J by 7 bases, with 17 bases left in between. CDR3 length: 14 residues. CDR3 sequence reads: CASSPGASLLEAFF. The CDR3 coding sequence is TGTGCCAGCAGCCCAGGGGCAAGTCTCCTTGAAGCTTTCTTT.

This clonotype was recorded at least ten times. The chain recombines TRBV19 with TRBJ1-5, with 7 nucleotides matching TRBD1. This CDR3 is 15 amino acids long. The ends lost 5 bases at V and 4 bases at J; junction bases unmatched: 8. The germline V gene has CDR1 LNHDA and CDR2 SQIVND (reference sequence). In nucleotides, the CDR3 is TGTGCCAGTAGTTTAAGACAGGGCCATAATCAGCCCCAGCATTTT. Its protein product is CASSLRQGHNQPQHF.

There are many counts of this clonotype. J is TRBJ2-5 and V is TRBV7-9; D is undetermined. Germline V lookup: CDR1 SEHNR, CDR2 FQNEAQ (reference sequence). This CDR3 is 16 amino acids long. V lost 4 bases and J lost 2, with 17 bases in between. Here the CDR3 reads CASSSISTPTQETQYF. The CDR3 DNA follows: TGTGCCAGCAGCTCAATCTCGACCCCTACACAAGAGACCCAGTACTTC.

This clonotype occurred many times. J is TRBJ1-2 and V is TRBV12-3 or TRBV12-4; D is perhaps TRBD1 (5 bases). The CDR3 sequence is 13 residues long. Between the trimmed V and J ends, which lost 3 bases and 8 bases, there was a span of 13 bases. DNA of the CDR3: TGTGCCAGCAGTTTGTCGGGGGGTATCGGCTACACCTTC. Translating gives CASSLSGGIGYTF.

This clonotype was observed at least ten times. This chain joins TRBV9 and TRBJ1-2; 7 bases align to TRBD1. V dropped 4 bases and J dropped 5; count of bases not matched to a gene: 8. From germline, CDR1 is SGDLS and CDR2 YYNGEE. The CDR3 extends over 14 amino acids. CDR3 region: CASSTGTAKYGYTF. DNA for the CDR3: TGTGCCAGCAGCACCGGGACAGCGAAATATGGCTACACCTTC.

The V and J genes are TRBV2 and TRBJ2-5; 10 bases are a match to TRBD1. The germline gives CDR1 SNHLY, CDR2 FYNNEI. The CDR3 runs 16 residues. Unmatched junction bases numbered 8, after V lost 3 bases and J lost 4 bases. DNA for the CDR3: TGTGCCAGCAGTGATCCCGGGACAGGGGATGGAGAGACCCAGTACTTC. This codes for CASSDPGTGDGETQYF.

This clonotype came up a few times. The chain is built from TRBV5-1 and TRBJ2-7; possible D gene TRBD1, 5 bases. The CDR3 runs 14 residues. Germline-derived CDR1 and CDR2 are SGHRS and YFSETQ. Deletions cut 0 bases from V and 3 bases from J, with 10 bases between. The chain's CDR3 is CASSLDRKVYEQYF. The DNA for the CDR3 is TGCGCCAGCAGCTTGGACAGGAAGGTCTACGAGCAGTACTTC.

A remark on this clonotype: This may be a read error: a much more frequent sequence differs by one nucleotide. This chain links TRBV12-3 or TRBV12-4 with TRBJ2-7; D is perhaps TRBD1 (7 bases). V shed 5 bases and J shed 6 bases, with 17 bases lying between them. This CDR3 spans 14 amino acids. CDR3 DNA sequence: TGTGCCAGCAGTGAAAGTGGGACAGCGGGCGAGCAGTACTTC. This encodes CASSESGTAGEQYF.

This clonotype has at least ten counts. The V gene is TRBV7-3, the J gene TRBJ1-2, with a weak D call TRBD1 (6 bases). The CDR3 extends over 14 amino acids. The V end was cut by 4 bases, the J end by 4 bases, with 13 bases between. The germline gives CDR1 SGHTA, CDR2 FQGTGA. In DNA form, the CDR3 reads TGTGCCAGCAGCTCAGCGGACAGCGTCTATGGCTACACCTTC. Translating gives CASSSADSVYGYTF.

V and J are TRBV6-1 and TRBJ1-2; 12 nucleotides match TRBD1. The germline gives CDR1 MNHNS, CDR2 SASEGT. The CDR3 has 15 residues. V dropped 6 bases and J dropped 4; count of bases not matched to a gene: 6. CDR3 sequence reads: CASSPGTGGAYGYTF. The CDR3 region has the DNA TGTGCCAGCAGCCCCGGGACAGGGGGCGCCTATGGCTACACCTTC.

This clonotype was recorded at least ten times. The V gene is TRBV28, the J gene TRBJ2-7; 14 bases fit TRBD2. Losses at the gene ends were 3 bases for V and 5 bases for J; bases not matched to a gene: 9. The CDR3 totals 17 residues. The germline V gene encodes CDR1 MDHEN and CDR2 SYDVKM. The CDR3 region is CASSFGTSGSSVDEQYF. For the CDR3, the DNA is TGTGCCAGCAGTTTCGGGACTAGCGGGAGTAGCGTAGACGAGCAGTACTTC.